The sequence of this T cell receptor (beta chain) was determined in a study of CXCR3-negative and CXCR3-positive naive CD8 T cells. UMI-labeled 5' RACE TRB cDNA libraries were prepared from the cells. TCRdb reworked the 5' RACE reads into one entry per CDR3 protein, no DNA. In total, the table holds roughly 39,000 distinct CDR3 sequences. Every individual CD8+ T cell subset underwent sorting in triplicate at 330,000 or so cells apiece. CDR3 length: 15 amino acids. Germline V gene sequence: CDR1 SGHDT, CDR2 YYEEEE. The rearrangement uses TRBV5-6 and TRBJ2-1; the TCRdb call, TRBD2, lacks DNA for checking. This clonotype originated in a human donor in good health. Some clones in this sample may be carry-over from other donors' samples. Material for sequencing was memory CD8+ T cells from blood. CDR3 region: CASSLASGSYNEQFF.